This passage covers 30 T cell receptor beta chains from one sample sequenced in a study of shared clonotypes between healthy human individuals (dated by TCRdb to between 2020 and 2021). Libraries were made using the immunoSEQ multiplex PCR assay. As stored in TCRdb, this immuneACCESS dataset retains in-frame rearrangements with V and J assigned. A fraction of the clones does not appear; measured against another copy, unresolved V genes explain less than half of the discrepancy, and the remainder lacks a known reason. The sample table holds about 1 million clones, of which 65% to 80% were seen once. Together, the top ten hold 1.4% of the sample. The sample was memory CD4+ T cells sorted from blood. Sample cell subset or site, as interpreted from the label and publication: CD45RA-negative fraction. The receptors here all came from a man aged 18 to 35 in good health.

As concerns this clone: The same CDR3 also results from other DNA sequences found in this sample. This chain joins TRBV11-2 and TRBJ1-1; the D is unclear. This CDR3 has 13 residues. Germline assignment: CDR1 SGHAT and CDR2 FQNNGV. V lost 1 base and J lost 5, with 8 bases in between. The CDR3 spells CASSLGERTEAFF. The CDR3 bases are TGTGCCAGCAGCTTAGGGGAGAGGACTGAAGCTTTCTTT.

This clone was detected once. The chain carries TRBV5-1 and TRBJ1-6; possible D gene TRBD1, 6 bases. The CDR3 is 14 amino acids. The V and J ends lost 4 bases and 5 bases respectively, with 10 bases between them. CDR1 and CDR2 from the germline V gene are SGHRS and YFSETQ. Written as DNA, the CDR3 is TGCGCCAGCAGCATGCAGGGGAATAATTCACCCCTCCACTTT. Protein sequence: CASSMQGNNSPLHF.

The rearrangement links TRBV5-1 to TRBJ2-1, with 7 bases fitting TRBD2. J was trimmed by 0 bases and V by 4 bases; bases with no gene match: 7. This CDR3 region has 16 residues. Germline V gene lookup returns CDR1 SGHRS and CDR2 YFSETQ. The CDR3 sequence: CASSAGEGSSYNEQFF. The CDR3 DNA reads TGCGCCAGCAGCGCGGGGGAGGGGAGCTCCTACAATGAGCAGTTCTTC.

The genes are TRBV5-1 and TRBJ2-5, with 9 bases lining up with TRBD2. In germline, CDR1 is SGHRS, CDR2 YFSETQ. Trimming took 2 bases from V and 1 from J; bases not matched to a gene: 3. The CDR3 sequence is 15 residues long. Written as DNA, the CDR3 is TGCGCCAGCAGCTTACTAGCGGGCCCCCAAGAGACCCAGTACTTC. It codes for CASSLLAGPQETQYF.

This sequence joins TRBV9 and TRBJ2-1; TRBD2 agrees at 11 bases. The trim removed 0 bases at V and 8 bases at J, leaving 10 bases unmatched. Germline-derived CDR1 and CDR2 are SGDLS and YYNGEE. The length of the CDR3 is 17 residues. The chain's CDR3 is CASSVVATSGTFYEQFF. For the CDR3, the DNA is TGTGCCAGCAGCGTAGTGGCGACTAGCGGGACTTTTTATGAGCAGTTCTTC.

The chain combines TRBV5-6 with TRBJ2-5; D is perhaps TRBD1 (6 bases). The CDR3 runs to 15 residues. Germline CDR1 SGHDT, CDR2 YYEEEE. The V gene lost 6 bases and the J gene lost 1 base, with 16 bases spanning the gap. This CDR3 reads CASTTTGQAQETQYF. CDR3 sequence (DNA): TGTGCCAGCACCACCACAGGGCAAGCCCAAGAGACCCAGTACTTC.

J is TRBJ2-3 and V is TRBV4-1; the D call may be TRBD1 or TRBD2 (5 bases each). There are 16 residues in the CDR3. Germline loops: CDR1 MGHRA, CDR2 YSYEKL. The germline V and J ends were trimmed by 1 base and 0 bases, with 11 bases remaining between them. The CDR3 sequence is CASSQVRGSSTDTQYF. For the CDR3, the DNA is TGCGCCAGCAGCCAAGTTCGGGGCTCAAGCACAGATACGCAGTATTTT.

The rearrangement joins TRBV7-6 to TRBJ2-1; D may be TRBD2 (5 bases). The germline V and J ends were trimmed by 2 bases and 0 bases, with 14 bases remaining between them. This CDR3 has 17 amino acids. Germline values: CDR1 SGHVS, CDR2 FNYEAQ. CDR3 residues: CASSLKFRGTSYNEQFF. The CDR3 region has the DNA TGTGCCAGCAGCTTAAAATTTCGGGGTACCTCCTACAATGAGCAGTTCTTC. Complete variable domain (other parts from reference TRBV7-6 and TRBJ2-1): GAGVSQSPRYKVTKRGQDVALRCDPISGHVSLYWYRQALGQGPEFLTYFNYEAQQDKSGLPNDRFSAERPEGSISTLTIQRTEQRDSAMYRCASSLKFRGTSYNEQFFGPGTRLTVL.

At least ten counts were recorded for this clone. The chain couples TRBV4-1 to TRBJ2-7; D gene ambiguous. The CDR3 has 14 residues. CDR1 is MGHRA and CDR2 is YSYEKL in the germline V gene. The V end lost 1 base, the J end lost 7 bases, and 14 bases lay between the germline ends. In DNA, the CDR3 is TGCGCCAGCAGCCAAGTTCTACCGCCTGTTGAGCAGTACTTC. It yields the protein CASSQVLPPVEQYF.

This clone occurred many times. The CDR3 spells CASSFGRVKGAFF. CDR3 sequence (DNA): TGTGCCAGCAGTTTCGGCAGGGTGAAGGGGGCTTTCTTT. The J gene is TRBJ1-1, the V gene TRBV27, with D possibly TRBD1 on 5 matching bases. The V gene's germline CDR1 is MNHEY and CDR2 SMNVEV (reference sequence). V was clipped by 3 bases and J by 11 bases, with 16 bases between them. This CDR3 region has 13 residues.

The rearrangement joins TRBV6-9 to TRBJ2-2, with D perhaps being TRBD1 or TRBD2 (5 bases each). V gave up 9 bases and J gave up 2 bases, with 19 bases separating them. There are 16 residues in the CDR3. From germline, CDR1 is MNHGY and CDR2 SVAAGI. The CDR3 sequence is CARVPYGTGNTGELFF. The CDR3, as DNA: TGTGCCAGGGTTCCGTACGGGACGGGAAACACCGGGGAGCTGTTTTTT.

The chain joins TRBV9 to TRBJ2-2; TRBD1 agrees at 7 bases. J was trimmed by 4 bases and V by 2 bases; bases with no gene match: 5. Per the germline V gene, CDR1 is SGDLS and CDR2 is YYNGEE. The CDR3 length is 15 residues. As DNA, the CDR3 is TGTGCCAGCAGCGTTGGACAGGAGATCACCGGGGAGCTGTTTTTT. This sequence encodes CASSVGQEITGELFF.

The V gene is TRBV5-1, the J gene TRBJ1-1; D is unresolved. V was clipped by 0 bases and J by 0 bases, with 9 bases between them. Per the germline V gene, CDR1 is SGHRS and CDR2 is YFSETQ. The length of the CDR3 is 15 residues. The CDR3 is CASSLDSSLNTEAFF. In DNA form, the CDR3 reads TGCGCCAGCAGCTTGGACTCATCACTGAACACTGAAGCTTTCTTT.

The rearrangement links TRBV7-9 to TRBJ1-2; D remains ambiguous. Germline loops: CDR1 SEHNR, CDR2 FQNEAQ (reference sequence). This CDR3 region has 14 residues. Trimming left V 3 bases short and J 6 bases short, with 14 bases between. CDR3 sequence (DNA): TGTGCCAGCAGCTTTTCTGGTCACTGGGATGGCTACACCTTC. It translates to CASSFSGHWDGYTF.

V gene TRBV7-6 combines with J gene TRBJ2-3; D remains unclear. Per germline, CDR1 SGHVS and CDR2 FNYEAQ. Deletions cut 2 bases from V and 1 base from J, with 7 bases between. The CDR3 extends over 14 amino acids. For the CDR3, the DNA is TGTGCCAGCAGCTTAATGTTTGGCACAGATACGCAGTATTTT. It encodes CASSLMFGTDTQYF.

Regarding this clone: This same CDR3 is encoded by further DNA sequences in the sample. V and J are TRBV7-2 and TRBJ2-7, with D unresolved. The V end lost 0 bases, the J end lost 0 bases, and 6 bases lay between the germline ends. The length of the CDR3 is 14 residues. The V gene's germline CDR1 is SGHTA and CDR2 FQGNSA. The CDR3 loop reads CASSLAGSSYEQYF. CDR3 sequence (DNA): TGTGCCAGCAGCTTAGCGGGGTCCTCCTACGAGCAGTACTTC.

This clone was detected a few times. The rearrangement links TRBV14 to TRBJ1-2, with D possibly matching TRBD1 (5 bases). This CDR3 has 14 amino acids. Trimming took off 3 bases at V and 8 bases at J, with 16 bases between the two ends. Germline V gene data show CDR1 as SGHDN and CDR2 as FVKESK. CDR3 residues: CASSQAGYGDGYTF. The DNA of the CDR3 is TGTGCCAGCAGCCAGGCAGGGTACGGTGACGGCTACACCTTC.

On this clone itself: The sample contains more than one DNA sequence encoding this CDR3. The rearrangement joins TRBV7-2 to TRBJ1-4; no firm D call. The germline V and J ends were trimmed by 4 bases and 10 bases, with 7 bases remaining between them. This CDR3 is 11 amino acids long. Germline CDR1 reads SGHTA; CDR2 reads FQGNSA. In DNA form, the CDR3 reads TGTGCCAGCAGCTCCCGTGGAAAACTGTTTTTT. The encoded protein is CASSSRGKLFF. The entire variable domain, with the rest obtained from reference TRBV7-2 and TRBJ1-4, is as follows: GAGVSQSPSNKVTEKGKDVELRCDPISGHTALYWYRQSLGQGLEFLIYFQGNSAPDKSGLPSDRFSAERTGGSVSTLTIQRTQQEDSAVYLCASSSRGKLFFGSGTQLSVL.

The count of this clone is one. The CDR3, as DNA: TGTGCCAGCAGCTCACAGGCGCTCTATGGCTACACCTTC. Translation gives CASSSQALYGYTF. The rearrangement links TRBV5-4 to TRBJ1-2; D is perhaps TRBD1 (5 bases). Between the trimmed V and J ends, which lost 3 bases and 4 bases, there was a span of 10 bases. The germline V gene has CDR1 SGHNT and CDR2 YYREEE (reference sequence). The CDR3 is 13 amino acids.

In DNA form, the CDR3 reads TGTGCCAGCAGTGGGGCAGGAGAGCCCCAGCATTTT. It translates to CASSGAGEPQHF. The V and J genes are TRBV6-1 and TRBJ1-5; D ambiguous. The germline V and J ends were trimmed by 4 bases and 8 bases, with 9 bases remaining between them. This CDR3 has 12 amino acids. Germline V gene sequence: CDR1 MNHNS, CDR2 SASEGT.

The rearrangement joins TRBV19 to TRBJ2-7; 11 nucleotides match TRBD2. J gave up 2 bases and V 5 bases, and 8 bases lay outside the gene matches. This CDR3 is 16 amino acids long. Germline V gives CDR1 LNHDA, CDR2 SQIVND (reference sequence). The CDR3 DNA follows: TGTGCCAGTAGTTCAAGGACTAGCGGGTCTCCCTACGAGCAGTACTTC. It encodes CASSSRTSGSPYEQYF.

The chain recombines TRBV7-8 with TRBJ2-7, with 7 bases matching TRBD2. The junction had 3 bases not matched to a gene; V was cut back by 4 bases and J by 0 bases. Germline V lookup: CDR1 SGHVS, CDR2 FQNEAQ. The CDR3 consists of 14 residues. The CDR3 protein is CASSSRDYSYEQYF. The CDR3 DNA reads TGTGCCAGCAGCTCCCGGGACTACTCCTACGAGCAGTACTTC.

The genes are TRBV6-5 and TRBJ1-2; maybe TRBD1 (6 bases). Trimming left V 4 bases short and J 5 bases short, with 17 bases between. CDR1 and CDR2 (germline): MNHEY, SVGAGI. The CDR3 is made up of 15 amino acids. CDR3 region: CASSFTPPGVYGYTF. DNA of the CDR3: TGTGCCAGCAGTTTCACACCCCCAGGGGTGTATGGCTACACCTTC.

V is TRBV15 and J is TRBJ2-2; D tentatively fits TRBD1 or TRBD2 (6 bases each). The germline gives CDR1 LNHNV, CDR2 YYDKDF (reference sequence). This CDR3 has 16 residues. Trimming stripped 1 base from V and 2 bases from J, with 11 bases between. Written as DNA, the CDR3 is TGTGCCACCAGCAGAGGGCGGGACACAAACACCGGGGAGCTGTTTTTT. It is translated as CATSRGRDTNTGELFF. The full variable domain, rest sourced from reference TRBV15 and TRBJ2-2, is DAMVIQNPRYQVTQFGKPVTLSCSQTLNHNVMYWYQQKSSQAPKLLFHYYDKDFNNEADTPDNFQSRRPNTSFCFLDIRSPGLGDTAMYLCATSRGRDTNTGELFFGEGSRLTVL.

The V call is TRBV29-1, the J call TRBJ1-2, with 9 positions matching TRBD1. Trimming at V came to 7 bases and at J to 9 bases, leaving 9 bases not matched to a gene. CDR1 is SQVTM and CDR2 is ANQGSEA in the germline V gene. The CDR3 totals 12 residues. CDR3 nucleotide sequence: TGCAGCGAAGGGACAGGGTCGAAGAGCTACACCTTC. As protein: CSEGTGSKSYTF. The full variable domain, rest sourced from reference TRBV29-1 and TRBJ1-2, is SAVISQKPSRDICQRGTSLTIQCQVDSQVTMMFWYRQQPGQSLTLIATANQGSEATYESGFVIDKFPISRPNLTFSTLTVSNMSPEDSSIYLCSEGTGSKSYTFGSGTRLTVV.

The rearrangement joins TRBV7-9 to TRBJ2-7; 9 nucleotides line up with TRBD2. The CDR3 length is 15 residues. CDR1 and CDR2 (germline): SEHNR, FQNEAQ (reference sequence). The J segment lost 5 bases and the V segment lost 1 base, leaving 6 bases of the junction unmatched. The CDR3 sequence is CASSLDASGVHEQYF. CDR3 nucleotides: TGTGCCAGCAGCTTAGATGCTAGCGGGGTACACGAGCAGTACTTC.

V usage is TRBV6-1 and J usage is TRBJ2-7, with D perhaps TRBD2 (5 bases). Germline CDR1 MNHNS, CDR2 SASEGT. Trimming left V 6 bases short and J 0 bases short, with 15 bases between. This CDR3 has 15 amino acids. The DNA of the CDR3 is TGTGCCAGCAGCGTTCGGGGTGCCAGCTCCTACGAGCAGTACTTC. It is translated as CASSVRGASSYEQYF.

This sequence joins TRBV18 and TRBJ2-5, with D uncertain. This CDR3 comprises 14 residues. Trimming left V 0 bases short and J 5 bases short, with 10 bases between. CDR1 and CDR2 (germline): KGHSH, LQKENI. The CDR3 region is CASSPPAGWETQYF. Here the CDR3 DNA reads TGTGCCAGCTCACCACCGGCAGGCTGGGAGACCCAGTACTTC. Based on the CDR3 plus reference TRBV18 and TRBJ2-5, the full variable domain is NAGVMQNPRHLVRRRGQEARLRCSPMKGHSHVYWYRQLPEEGLKFMVYLQKENIIDESGMPKERFSAEFPKEGPSILRIQQVVRGDSAAYFCASSPPAGWETQYFGPGTRLLVL.

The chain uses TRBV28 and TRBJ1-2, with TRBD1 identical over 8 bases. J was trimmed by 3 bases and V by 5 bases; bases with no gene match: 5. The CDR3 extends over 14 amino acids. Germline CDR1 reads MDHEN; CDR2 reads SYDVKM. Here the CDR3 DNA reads TGTGCCAGCAGTGGACAGGGACGCCACTATGGCTACACCTTC. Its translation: CASSGQGRHYGYTF.

CDR3 sequence (DNA): TGTGCCAGCTCACCACCCCGGGGGCGCATTCAATACACTGAAGCTTTCTTT. It translates to CASSPPRGRIQYTEAFF. The chain combines TRBV18 with TRBJ1-1; D is perhaps TRBD1 (6 bases). In germline, CDR1 is KGHSH, CDR2 LQKENI. V lost 0 bases to trimming and J lost 3 bases, with 17 bases between them. The CDR3 consists of 17 residues.